Listed here are 9 T cell receptor beta chains from one sample, sequenced in a study of T cells in Graves' hyperthyroidism and ophthalmopathy. Amplification of TCR beta CDR3 regions was performed using RNA transcripts as template. RT-PCR in the first round (using the HTBI primer set) targeted the TCR CDR3. TCRdb redid the calling of the multiplex PCR reads with MiXCR, one entry per CDR3 protein. In the table there are hundreds of thousands of distinct CDR3 sequences, approximately 21% of which are singletons. The sample taken for sequencing was blood. The receptors were sampled from a man aged 25-40 years with Graves' ophthalmopathy.

The genes are TRBV2 and TRBJ1-2; 8 bases are a match to TRBD1. CDR3 length: 14 amino acids. Trimming took 7 bases from V and 4 from J; bases not matched to a gene: 8. Germline loops: CDR1 SNHLY, CDR2 FYNNEI. The chain's CDR3 is CASKGTGGGYGYTF. CDR3 in DNA: TGTGCCAGCAAAGGGACAGGAGGAGGCTATGGCTACACCTTC.

This clonotype was seen more than once but under ten times. The genes are TRBV5-1 and TRBJ2-7, with 7 bases matching TRBD2. J was trimmed by 0 bases and V by 4 bases; bases with no gene match: 7. CDR1 is SGHRS, CDR2 YFSETQ, per germline. The length of the CDR3 is 15 residues. CDR3 protein: CASSPLADDSYEQYF. The DNA of the CDR3 is TGCGCCAGCAGCCCCCTAGCGGACGACTCCTACGAGCAGTACTTC.

Many counts were recorded for this clonotype. The chain employs TRBV7-8 and TRBJ2-5, with TRBD1 matching over 8 bases. The junction had 6 bases not matched to a gene; V was cut back by 5 bases and J by 4 bases. Looked up from germline, CDR1 is SGHVS and CDR2 is FQNEAQ. The length of the CDR3 is 14 residues. CDR3 nucleotide sequence: TGTGCCAGCAGCCTTAACAGGGGGAGAGAGACCCAGTACTTC. It codes for CASSLNRGRETQYF.

On this clonotype itself: One end of the junction varies from germline; a read error may be responsible. The chain is built from TRBV28 and TRBJ1-5; 7 bases are a match to TRBD1. Germline values: CDR1 MDHEN, CDR2 SYDVKM. The CDR3 runs to 15 residues. Here the CDR3 reads CASRQGGSGNRPQHF. The CDR3 DNA reads as TGTGCCAGCCGACAGGGAGGGTCGGGCAATCGGCCCCAGCATTTT.

The table lists this clonotype with a few counts. J is TRBJ2-2 and V is TRBV6-1, with D tentatively TRBD1 (6 bases). V lost 6 bases, J lost 1 base, and 12 bases lay in between. The CDR3 has 15 amino acids. Looked up from germline, CDR1 is MNHNS and CDR2 is SASEGT. This CDR3 is CASRPGTQNTGELFF. CDR3 sequence (DNA): TGTGCCAGCAGACCCGGGACACAGAACACCGGGGAGCTGTTTTTT.

This clonotype occurred a few times. The rearrangement uses TRBV20-1 and TRBJ2-7; 7 nucleotides agree with TRBD2. CDR3 length equals 13 residues. Germline CDR1 DFQATT, CDR2 SNEGSKA (reference sequence). With V trimmed by 7 bases and J by 3 bases, 9 bases remained unmatched. In nucleotides, the CDR3 is TGCAGTGTGACTAGCAACGGGGGCTACGAGCAGTACTTC. Amino acid sequence: CSVTSNGGYEQYF.

This clonotype was picked up many times. The chain joins TRBV28 to TRBJ1-1; D is possibly TRBD1 (5 bases). Trimming shortened V by 5 bases and J by 10 bases, and 23 bases separated the two germline ends. Germline CDR1 MDHEN, CDR2 SYDVKM. This CDR3 has 15 residues. The CDR3: CASSLTGTAINGAFF. The CDR3 bases are TGTGCCAGCAGTCTTACCGGGACGGCAATAAATGGAGCTTTCTTT.

This clonotype was recorded at least ten times. The V and J genes are TRBV27 and TRBJ2-1; maybe TRBD2 (6 bases). V gave up 2 bases and J gave up 5 bases, with 13 bases separating them. The CDR3 length is 15 residues. The V gene's germline CDR1 is MNHEY and CDR2 SMNVEV (reference sequence). The CDR3 coding sequence is TGTGCCAGCAGTTTACTTTGGGACTGGAACAATGAGCAGTTCTTC. This translates into CASSLLWDWNNEQFF.

This clonotype was counted between two and nine times. Here the CDR3 reads CSASWEGGTGNSYEQYF. CDR3 DNA sequence: TGCAGTGCTAGTTGGGAGGGGGGGACAGGGAATTCCTACGAGCAGTACTTC. The chain recombines TRBV20-1 with TRBJ2-7, with 9 positions matching TRBD1. CDR1 is DFQATT, CDR2 SNEGSKA, per germline (reference sequence). J lost 1 base, V lost 3 bases, and 13 bases had no gene match. The CDR3 totals 17 residues.